The 8 T cell receptor beta chains given below trace back to one sample, sequenced in a study of cytomegalovirus exposure and HLA in healthy donors. 13 Jbeta primers and 60 Vbeta primers were used for the PCR. The method was immunoSEQ multiplex PCR; TCRdb's version includes in-frame clones alone and lacks a portion of them. Of more than 50,000 clones detected, roughly 75% appear once; the ten largest clones hold 20% to 25%. Sequencing input: PBMCs. These TCRs come from a woman aged 40 to 55 in good health and CMV-seropositive.

The chain uses TRBV15 and TRBJ2-5, with 13 bases that match TRBD2. V lost 0 bases and J lost 9; bases outside the gene matches: 7. Germline V gene lookup returns CDR1 LNHNV and CDR2 YYDKDF (reference sequence). The length of the CDR3 is 16 residues. CDR3 region: CATSRERTSGGRAQYF. The DNA for the CDR3 is TGTGCCACCAGCAGAGAAAGGACTAGCGGGGGTAGGGCCCAGTACTTC.

The chain employs TRBV4-1 and TRBJ2-7; D gene unclear. V gave up 2 bases and J gave up 3 bases, with 8 bases separating them. Germline lookup yields CDR1 MGHRA and CDR2 YSYEKL. The CDR3 is 13 amino acids. CDR3 loop: CASSQIPDYEQYF. For the CDR3, the DNA is TGCGCCAGCAGCCAAATCCCAGACTACGAGCAGTACTTC.

This clone has more than one count but fewer than ten. This chain uses TRBV30 with TRBJ1-1; D is undetermined. Germline-derived CDR1 and CDR2 are GTSNPN and SVGIG (reference sequence). Trimming left V 3 bases short and J 1 base short, with 3 bases between. The CDR3 length is 11 residues. CDR3 bases: TGTGCCTGGAGGAGGAACACTGAAGCTTTCTTT. This encodes CAWRRNTEAFF.

The gene calls are TRBV7-9 and TRBJ2-1, with 8 bases lining up with TRBD1. Germline V CDR1 and CDR2: SEHNR, FQNEAQ (reference sequence). The CDR3 sequence is 14 residues long. The V and J ends lost 1 base and 7 bases, in that order; junction bases with no gene match: 3. In DNA, the CDR3 is TGTGCCAGCAGCTTAGGACAGGGGATGAATGAGCAGTTCTTC. Residues: CASSLGQGMNEQFF.

The chain joins TRBV5-5 to TRBJ2-6; 7 bases fit TRBD1. Germline V gene data show CDR1 as SGHKS and CDR2 as YYEKEE (reference sequence). CDR3 size: 16 residues. J gave up 0 bases and V 4 bases, and 4 bases lay outside the gene matches. The CDR3 nucleotides read TGTGCCAGCAGCGGGGGACAGTCCTCTGGGGCCAACGTCCTGACTTTC. This sequence encodes CASSGGQSSGANVLTF.

To note about this clone: Here the CDR3 omits its conserved ending phenylalanine or tryptophan, so a read error is the likely source. The J gene is TRBJ1-6, the V gene TRBV7-8; no clear D. The CDR3 is 15 amino acids. Looked up from germline, CDR1 is SGHVS and CDR2 is FQNEAQ. The ends were cut back, 5 bases at V and 8 bases at J, with 16 bases in the middle. The CDR3 region is CASSGPPSGYSPLHL. CDR3 coding DNA: TGTGCCAGCAGCGGGCCACCCAGCGGGTATTCACCCCTCCACCTT.

V is TRBV27 and J is TRBJ1-1; D may be TRBD1 (5 bases). The V end lost 8 bases, the J end lost 3 bases, and 19 bases lay between the germline ends. CDR1 MNHEY and CDR2 SMNVEV come from the germline V gene (reference sequence). This CDR3 contains 15 residues. The CDR3 sequence: CASAFGREGHTEAFF. The DNA for the CDR3 is TGTGCCAGCGCCTTTGGGAGGGAGGGGCACACTGAAGCTTTCTTT.

The genes are TRBV30 and TRBJ1-2; the match to TRBD1 covers 10 bases. The trim removed 3 bases at V and 6 bases at J, leaving 7 bases unmatched. CDR1 and CDR2 (germline): GTSNPN, SVGIG (reference sequence). The CDR3 contains 14 residues. CDR3 sequence reads: CAWRTGGGTHGYTF. The DNA for the CDR3 is TGTGCCTGGAGGACAGGGGGCGGTACTCATGGCTACACCTTC.